This T cell receptor beta chain is from a study of PD-1 blockade in mismatch repair-deficient tumors. In germline, CDR1 is MDHEN, CDR2 SYDVKM. This CDR3 is 14 amino acids long. With 7 bases clipped from V and 5 bases from J, the junction kept 10 bases outside the gene matches. Of note for this clone: Its antigen is not known.

Study-wide points: Tumor-resident clones, often absent from pretreatment blood, expanded after pembrolizumab and then contracted.

Profiling relied on immunoSEQ multiplex PCR, and the TCRdb table lists in-frame clones only, not all of them. The repertoire has under 50,000 clones, 70% to 80% of them found once; the top ten carry approximately 22%. This specimen was peripheral blood, taken 4 weeks after starting pembrolizumab. V is TRBV28 and J is TRBJ1-2, with 7 bases identical to TRBD1. The clonotype originates from an adult with mismatch repair-deficient cancer. This CDR3 reads CASNTRAGGYGYTF. CDR3 DNA: TGTGCCAGCAACACTAGGGCAGGGGGGTATGGCTACACCTTC.